Below, 18 T cell receptor beta chains from the same sample are listed, as sequenced in a study of CD8+CD57+ T cells in acquired aplastic anemia. For sequencing, patients were chosen who had shown expansion of CD8+CD57+ cells by flow cytometry. Investigators profiled TCR beta VDJ and CDR3 from genomic DNA template. MiXCR was run by TCRdb on the reads, yielding one entry per CDR3 protein. This table holds roughly 260,000 distinct CDR3 sequences, approximately 45% found once. Sequencing was performed on sorted CD4+, CD8+, or CD8+CD57+ T cells (not recorded which) from PBMCs. The receptor source for this set is a human donor with aplastic anemia.

This clonotype was detected many times. The chain combines TRBV11-1 with TRBJ1-2, with a weak D call TRBD1 (6 bases). CDR1 and CDR2 from the germline V gene are SGHAT and FQDESV (reference sequence). V lost 8 bases to trimming and J lost 5 bases, with 15 bases between them. This CDR3 contains 13 residues. The CDR3 DNA is TGTGCCAGCGGCTCGCAGGGGTTATATGGCTACACCTTC. Its translation is CASGSQGLYGYTF.

This clonotype was counted between two and nine times. The chain recombines TRBV4-1 with TRBJ2-7, with D hard to call. CDR3 size: 16 residues. V gave up 1 base and J gave up 3 bases, with 16 bases separating them. Germline V lookup: CDR1 MGHRA, CDR2 YSYEKL. The CDR3 DNA is TGCGCCAGCAGCCAAGTTTTGTCAATAGGAGACTACGAGCAGTACTTC. This gives the protein CASSQVLSIGDYEQYF.

Concerning this clonotype itself: No conserved phenylalanine or tryptophan is present at the end of the CDR3, so a read error is the likely explanation. The V call is TRBV4-1, the J call TRBJ2-7, with D perhaps matching TRBD1 (6 bases). CDR1 and CDR2 (germline): MGHRA, YSYEKL. V lost 1 base and J 2 bases, leaving 12 bases between the germline ends. The CDR3 has 15 residues. This CDR3 is CASSQATGTTYEQYL. CDR3 coding DNA: TGCGCCAGCAGCCAAGCAACCGGGACAACCTACGAGCAGTACCTC.

This clonotype was seen only a few times. Because it lacks the conserved phenylalanine or tryptophan at the end, this CDR3 is likely a read error. This chain joins TRBV6-4 and TRBJ2-2, with D unclear. The CDR3 runs to 15 residues. V was cut by 0 bases and J by 4 bases, with 9 bases left in between. The germline gives CDR1 MRHNA, CDR2 SNTAGT. The chain's CDR3 is CASSDSTESTGELFV. The DNA of the CDR3 is TGTGCCAGCAGTGACTCTACGGAGTCCACCGGGGAGCTGTTTGTT.

This chain joins TRBV2 and TRBJ1-6; the match to TRBD1 covers 8 bases. Germline loops: CDR1 SNHLY, CDR2 FYNNEI. This CDR3 spans 13 amino acids. J gave up 7 bases and V 8 bases, and 4 bases lay outside the gene matches. The CDR3: CASRTGMNSPLHF. The CDR3 coding sequence is TGTGCCAGCCGGACAGGGATGAATTCACCCCTCCACTTT.

This clonotype showed up many times. The rearrangement joins TRBV7-9 to TRBJ2-7; 11 bases align to TRBD1. The CDR3 is 15 residues long. Trimming cost V 4 bases and J 7 bases; bases outside gene matches: 9. Germline CDR1 and CDR2: SEHNR and FQNEAQ (reference sequence). The CDR3 is CASSSLGQGAGEQYF. CDR3 DNA: TGTGCCAGCAGCTCACTCGGACAGGGGGCTGGGGAGCAGTACTTC.

On this clonotype: A read error may explain this, as a much larger clone is one base away. The CDR3 nucleotides are TGTGCCAGCAGTTCCCAATCGTCAGAGACCCAGTACTTC. Translating it yields CASSSQSSETQYF. The rearrangement links TRBV12-3 or TRBV12-4 to TRBJ2-5; D call uncertain. The CDR3 covers 13 residues. Trimming left V 4 bases short and J 4 bases short, with 10 bases between.

The chain couples TRBV5-5 to TRBJ1-1; D perhaps matches TRBD1 (6 bases). The CDR3 runs 14 residues. Germline values: CDR1 SGHKS, CDR2 YYEKEE (reference sequence). V lost 4 bases to trimming and J lost 7 bases, with 17 bases between them. The CDR3: CASSREIDRSEAFF. CDR3 DNA: TGTGCCAGCAGCCGAGAAATCGACAGGAGTGAAGCTTTCTTT.

At least ten counts were recorded for this clonotype. The chain links TRBV7-3 to TRBJ2-7; tentative D call: TRBD1 (5 bases). Trimming pared 5 bases from V and 2 bases from J, leaving 10 bases between. The CDR3 length is 13 residues. Germline V gene lookup returns CDR1 SGHTA and CDR2 FQGTGA. CDR3 in amino acids: CASSIDSTYEQYF. As DNA, the CDR3 is TGTGCCAGCAGCATCGACAGCACCTACGAGCAGTACTTC.

This rearrangement joins TRBV24-1 to TRBJ1-4; no definite D call. The V gene's germline CDR1 is KGHDR and CDR2 SFDVKD. This CDR3 is built from 14 residues. Trimming cost V 2 bases and J 3 bases, with 6 bases left between them. DNA for the CDR3: TGTGCCACCAGTGATTCTGGGGCTAATGAAAAACTGTTTTTT. Translating it yields CATSDSGANEKLFF.

The sample holds many counts of this clonotype. The J gene is TRBJ2-7, the V gene TRBV6-5; the D gene is possibly TRBD2 (7 bases). Trimming stripped 0 bases from V and 4 bases from J, with 10 bases between. The CDR3 extends over 14 amino acids. Germline loops: CDR1 MNHEY, CDR2 SVGAGI. The CDR3 spells CASSYSRGAYEQYF. The CDR3 DNA reads as TGTGCCAGCAGTTACTCTCGGGGGGCGTACGAGCAGTACTTC.

J is TRBJ2-3 and V is TRBV7-9; the match to TRBD1 covers 7 bases. Trimming at V came to 5 bases and at J to 2 bases, leaving 10 bases not matched to a gene. The germline V gene has CDR1 SEHNR and CDR2 FQNEAQ (reference sequence). The length of the CDR3 is 16 residues. The CDR3 DNA reads TGTGCCAGCAGCCTAAGGTATGACAGGGTCACAGATACGCAGTATTTT. This codes for CASSLRYDRVTDTQYF.

Many counts were recorded for this clonotype. The chain couples TRBV15 to TRBJ2-3, with TRBD2 matching over 9 bases. Germline values: CDR1 LNHNV, CDR2 YYDKDF (reference sequence). Trimming took 1 base from V and 2 from J; bases not matched to a gene: 7. The CDR3 runs to 17 residues. The CDR3 DNA is TGTGCCACCAGCAGAGTCGGTAGCGGGAGAGTCACAGATACGCAGTATTTT. It specifies CATSRVGSGRVTDTQYF.

This clonotype was counted only a few times. The V gene is TRBV11-3, the J gene TRBJ2-3, with D perhaps assigned TRBD1 or TRBD2 (5 bases each). The V end lost 1 base, the J end lost 4 bases, and 12 bases lay between the germline ends. The V gene's germline CDR1 is SGHNT and CDR2 YENEEA. The CDR3 length is 15 residues. CDR3 in DNA: TGTGCCAGCAGCTTAGTTGGGGCGGGCCCAGATACGCAGTATTTT. Amino acids: CASSLVGAGPDTQYF.

Regarding this clonotype: A read error is possible here, since a much larger clone lies one base away. The rearrangement joins TRBV6-1 to TRBJ2-3, with TRBD2 matching over 8 bases. The J segment lost 8 bases and the V segment lost 1 base, leaving 8 bases of the junction unmatched. The CDR3 length is 15 residues. Germline loops: CDR1 MNHNS, CDR2 SASEGT. CDR3 sequence: CASSEGGRPHGTQYF. The CDR3 coding sequence is TGTGCCAGCAGTGAAGGCGGGAGGCCACACGGTACGCAGTATTTT.

This clonotype was counted at least ten times. This chain links TRBV2 with TRBJ1-2, with D possibly being TRBD1 (6 bases). Trimming pared 6 bases from V and 1 base from J, leaving 9 bases between. CDR3 length: 13 residues. Germline V lookup: CDR1 SNHLY, CDR2 FYNNEI. CDR3 in DNA: TGTGCCAGCAGGGACAGAATTAACTATGGCTACACCTTC. Translating gives CASRDRINYGYTF.

The chain's CDR3 is CATSDPSGATDTQYF. As DNA, the CDR3 is TGTGCCACCAGTGATCCCAGCGGGGCCACAGATACGCAGTATTTT. The chain links TRBV24-1 to TRBJ2-3; 7 nucleotides line up with TRBD2. Germline CDR1 KGHDR, CDR2 SFDVKD. The CDR3 has 15 residues. Unmatched junction bases numbered 4, after V lost 3 bases and J lost 2 bases.

The V gene is TRBV7-9, the J gene TRBJ1-6; the D gene is possibly TRBD1 (5 bases). V was pared by 5 bases and J by 7 bases, with 12 bases between. The germline V gene has CDR1 SEHNR and CDR2 FQNEAQ (reference sequence). This CDR3 region has 14 residues. The CDR3 nucleotides read TGTGCCAGCAGCCGGGACCGGGAGAATTCACCCCTCCACTTT. This encodes CASSRDRENSPLHF.